The TCR beta chain under discussion was sequenced for a study of T-cell reconstitution after alpha-beta-depleted transplantation in children. Preparation of the TCRbeta library involved a method that used unique molecular identifiers. Each CDR3 protein is one row after TCRdb ran MiXCR on the PCR reads. The table records some 130,000 distinct CDR3 sequences, approximately 8.7% of them present only once. Germline V gene sequence: CDR1 MNHEY, CDR2 SVGAGI. Trimming stripped 0 bases from V and 1 base from J, with 16 bases between. This CDR3 has 18 residues. This specimen was PBMCs, mostly from graft donor cells, taken 180 days after TCRalphabeta/CD19-depleted stem cell transplant. This chain connects TRBV6-5 to TRBJ1-5; weak D call: TRBD1 (5 bases). This sequence was found in a girl less than two years old who had a stem cell transplant for combined immunodeficiency, so the T cells may come from the graft donor. The CDR3 here is CASSYSFNQGLSNQPQHF. CDR3 DNA sequence: TGTGCCAGCAGTTACTCGTTTAACCAGGGTTTAAGCAATCAGCCCCAGCATTTT.